The 24 T cell receptor beta chains presented below share a single source sample, sequenced in a study of regulatory T cells in long-lasting Graves disease. Arm-PCR of CDR3 regions and iRepertoire HTBI primers were used to build TCR beta libraries. TCRdb processed the multiplex PCR reads anew with MiXCR; each CDR3 protein has one entry. The sample has roughly 500,000 distinct CDR3 sequences, approximately 14% seen once. The time point: newly diagnosed GD, antithyroid drugs for less than 3 months. Researchers made the TCR library from RNA that was extracted from PBMCs. The data also belong to a second study, concerning T cells in Graves' hyperthyroidism and ophthalmopathy.

The sequencing used peripheral blood mononuclear cells (PBMCs), collected at new diagnosis, from a patient treated with antithyroid drugs. These receptors were obtained from a woman between 50 and 59 years old with Graves disease.

The J gene is TRBJ2-2, the V gene TRBV9; 11 positions agree with TRBD2. Germline CDR1 and CDR2: SGDLS and YYNGEE. V was pared by 5 bases and J by 1 base, with 4 bases of the junction left unmatched. The CDR3 is 16 residues long. The CDR3 DNA sequence: TGTGCCAGCAGAGGCCTAGCGGGAGGGAACACCGGGGAGCTGTTTTTT. As protein: CASRGLAGGNTGELFF.

The chain is built from TRBV29-1 and TRBJ1-3, with D perhaps matching TRBD1 (6 bases). Germline CDR1 and CDR2: SQVTM and ANQGSEA. The CDR3 is 14 amino acids. V was pared by 4 bases and J by 0 bases, with 10 bases between. The CDR3: CSVGAGASGNTIYF. CDR3 DNA: TGCAGCGTTGGGGCAGGGGCCTCTGGAAACACCATATATTTT.

The sample holds a few counts of this clonotype. The rearrangement joins TRBV29-1 to TRBJ1-2; 9 bases line up with TRBD1. CDR3 size: 12 residues. In germline, CDR1 is SQVTM, CDR2 ANQGSEA. Trimming cost V 6 bases and J 6 bases; bases outside gene matches: 5. CDR3 region: CSVARDRDGYTF. DNA for the CDR3: TGCAGCGTCGCCCGGGACAGGGATGGCTACACCTTC.

The chain carries TRBV6-5 and TRBJ1-2; 7 nucleotides line up with TRBD1. The CDR3 runs 14 residues. J lost 5 bases, V lost 0 bases, and 3 bases had no gene match. The germline V gene has CDR1 MNHEY and CDR2 SVGAGI. The CDR3 protein is CASSYSGQSYGYTF. DNA of the CDR3: TGTGCCAGCAGTTACTCGGGACAGAGTTATGGCTACACCTTC.

In its sample, this clonotype was seen many times. The chain couples TRBV3-1 to TRBJ1-1, with D perhaps matching TRBD1 (5 bases). Germline V gene sequence: CDR1 LGHDT, CDR2 YNNKEL (reference sequence). V lost 8 bases and J 1 base, leaving 17 bases between the germline ends. This CDR3 contains 15 residues. The CDR3 region has the DNA TGTGCCAGCCCCCACGAATGGGGGAAGAACACTGAAGCTTTCTTT. Translated: CASPHEWGKNTEAFF.

This clonotype has a count of ten or more. V is TRBV6-2 or TRBV6-3 and J is TRBJ2-5; D possibly corresponds to TRBD1 (6 bases). Germline V gives CDR1 MNHEY, CDR2 SVGEGT. Trimming stripped 4 bases from V and 0 bases from J, with 9 bases between. There are 14 residues in the CDR3. The chain's CDR3 is CASSSRGYQETQYF. The DNA for the CDR3 is TGTGCCAGCAGTTCGAGGGGGTACCAAGAGACCCAGTACTTC.

This clonotype has at least ten counts. The rearrangement joins TRBV7-9 to TRBJ1-1, with D perhaps TRBD1 (6 bases). CDR3 length equals 13 residues. The V and J ends lost 8 bases and 6 bases respectively, with 16 bases between them. Per germline, CDR1 SEHNR and CDR2 FQNEAQ (reference sequence). In DNA, the CDR3 is TGTGCCAGCCGTGGAATCGGACAGTCTGAAGCTTTCTTT. This codes for CASRGIGQSEAFF. The whole variable domain, filled in from reference TRBV7-9 and TRBJ1-1, reads DTGVSQNPRHKITKRGQNVTFRCDPISEHNRLYWYRQTLGQGPEFLTYFQNEAQLEKSRLLSDRFSAERPKGSFSTLEIQRTEQGDSAMYLCASRGIGQSEAFFGQGTRLTVV.

This clonotype was counted ten times or more. The junction and the germline gene differ at one end; a read error may be behind it. The genes are TRBV12-3 or TRBV12-4 and TRBJ2-2; 8 nucleotides match TRBD2. The CDR3 has 14 residues. The DNA for the CDR3 is TGTGCCAGCACTTTAGCGGGAAGCACCGGGGAGCTGTTTTTT. Its protein is CASTLAGSTGELFF.

The V gene is TRBV9, the J gene TRBJ1-1; possibly TRBD1 for D (5 bases). The CDR3 is 15 residues long. Germline assignment: CDR1 SGDLS and CDR2 YYNGEE. V gave up 0 bases and J gave up 5 bases, with 14 bases separating them. CDR3 sequence reads: CASSVAGGKGTEAFF. The CDR3, as DNA: TGTGCCAGCAGCGTAGCTGGGGGAAAGGGTACTGAAGCTTTCTTT.

The chain recombines TRBV12-3 or TRBV12-4 with TRBJ2-7, with D perhaps matching TRBD2 (6 bases). This CDR3 has 13 amino acids. V lost 3 bases to trimming and J lost 7 bases, with 13 bases between them. CDR3 sequence: CASSFRGYNEQYF. The CDR3 nucleotides read TGTGCCAGCAGTTTTCGGGGGTACAATGAGCAGTACTTC.

This clonotype was recorded many times. The rearrangement joins TRBV7-6 to TRBJ2-1; D unresolved. Trimming pared 8 bases from V and 0 bases from J, leaving 8 bases between. Germline V gene sequence: CDR1 SGHVS, CDR2 FNYEAQ. The CDR3 is 13 amino acids. CDR3 sequence (DNA): TGTGCCAGCTCGGGTAGCTCCTACAATGAGCAGTTCTTC. Its protein is CASSGSSYNEQFF. Complete variable domain (other parts from reference TRBV7-6 and TRBJ2-1): GAGVSQSPRYKVTKRGQDVALRCDPISGHVSLYWYRQALGQGPEFLTYFNYEAQQDKSGLPNDRFSAERPEGSISTLTIQRTEQRDSAMYRCASSGSSYNEQFFGPGTRLTVL.

In this sample, this clonotype turned up many times. The chain uses TRBV30 and TRBJ1-2; 7 nucleotides line up with TRBD1. CDR1 and CDR2 (germline): GTSNPN, SVGIG (reference sequence). V was pared by 8 bases and J by 6 bases, with 12 bases of the junction left unmatched. There are 13 residues in the CDR3. The CDR3 loop reads CASPDRDWHGYTF. Here the CDR3 DNA reads TGTGCCAGCCCTGACAGGGATTGGCATGGCTACACCTTC.

This chain connects TRBV9 to TRBJ2-7, with 11 bases aligning to TRBD2. V lost 4 bases to trimming and J lost 3 bases; unmatched junction nucleotides: 9. Per germline, CDR1 SGDLS and CDR2 YYNGEE. The CDR3 loop spans 16 amino acids. The CDR3 loop reads CASSPSGTSGYYEQYF. In DNA, the CDR3 is TGTGCCAGCAGCCCCTCCGGGACTAGCGGCTACTACGAGCAGTACTTC.

In its sample, this clonotype was seen many times. J is TRBJ2-7 and V is TRBV29-1; D call uncertain. The germline CDR1 and CDR2 sequences are SQVTM and ANQGSEA. The CDR3 is 13 amino acids. The V end was cut by 0 bases, the J end by 1 base, with 7 bases between. CDR3 coding DNA: TGCAGCGTTGAAGATGTCGGATCCTACGAGCAGTACTTC. Protein: CSVEDVGSYEQYF.

At least ten counts were recorded for this clonotype. The chain carries TRBV6-1 and TRBJ2-5; 11 bases agree with TRBD1. The CDR3 is 18 amino acids. From germline, CDR1 is MNHNS and CDR2 SASEGT. V was clipped by 6 bases and J by 5 bases; unmatched bases: 17. CDR3 sequence: CASSALIGQGARRETQYF. The CDR3 DNA reads as TGTGCCAGCAGCGCTTTGATTGGACAGGGGGCAAGAAGGGAGACCCAGTACTTC.

This clonotype was observed a few times. The chain recombines TRBV7-6 with TRBJ2-5; 11 positions match TRBD2. With 6 bases clipped from V and 0 bases from J, the junction kept 12 bases outside the gene matches. This CDR3 is 18 amino acids long. Germline V gives CDR1 SGHVS, CDR2 FNYEAQ. CDR3 bases: TGTGCCAGCAGTCCCCCCGGGACTAGCGGAGGGTACCAAGAGACCCAGTACTTC. Amino acid sequence: CASSPPGTSGGYQETQYF.

This clonotype was recorded at least ten times. V gene TRBV11-2 combines with J gene TRBJ1-1, with D possibly being TRBD1 (5 bases). The length of the CDR3 is 13 residues. V dropped 3 bases and J dropped 4 bases, with 9 bases sitting between them. CDR1 is SGHAT, CDR2 FQNNGV, per germline. CDR3 loop: CASSLGVTTEAFF. CDR3 nucleotide sequence: TGTGCCAGCAGCTTGGGGGTTACCACTGAAGCTTTCTTT.

The CDR3 loop reads CASSQVTGFKYSGNTIYF. The CDR3 DNA is TGTGCCAGCAGCCAAGTTACAGGCTTCAAATACTCTGGAAACACCATATATTTT. J is TRBJ1-3 and V is TRBV3-1; possibly TRBD1 for D (5 bases). Germline V gives CDR1 LGHDT, CDR2 YNNKEL (reference sequence). The CDR3 sequence is 18 residues long. The germline V and J ends were trimmed by 1 base and 0 bases, with 16 bases remaining between them.

In its sample, this clonotype was seen many times. This chain uses TRBV2 with TRBJ1-1, with 9 bases aligning to TRBD1. The CDR3 totals 17 residues. J lost 3 bases, V lost 6 bases, and 14 bases had no gene match. In germline, CDR1 is SNHLY, CDR2 FYNNEI. CDR3 coding DNA: TGTGCCAGCAGGGCCTCCCGGGACAGGGTAGTGGACACTGAAGCTTTCTTT. This sequence encodes CASRASRDRVVDTEAFF.

Only a few counts were recorded for this clonotype. The chain has TRBV28 and TRBJ2-2; perhaps D is TRBD1 or TRBD2 (5 bases each). The CDR3 is 12 amino acids. V shed 4 bases and J shed 13 bases, with 13 bases lying between them. From germline, CDR1 is MDHEN and CDR2 SYDVKM. CDR3 nucleotides: TGTGCCAGCAGTTCGTTGTCGAGGGGGCTGTTTTTT. It yields the protein CASSSLSRGLFF.

The sample holds many counts of this clonotype. CDR3 DNA sequence: TGTGCCAGCAGTTCGTGGGTTAGCACAGATACGCAGTATTTT. Its protein is CASSSWVSTDTQYF. This chain links TRBV12-3 or TRBV12-4 with TRBJ2-3; D is uncertain. The CDR3 has 14 residues. V lost 4 bases, J lost 0 bases, and 8 bases lay in between.

This sequence joins TRBV6-2 or TRBV6-3 and TRBJ1-2; D uncertain. Germline V CDR1 and CDR2: MNHEY, SVGEGT. The CDR3 is 10 amino acids. Trimming removed 4 bases at V and 7 bases at J, with 4 bases between. The DNA for the CDR3 is TGTGCCAGCAGTTCTAGTGGCTACACCTTC. Translated: CASSSSGYTF.

This clonotype was counted many times. The genes are TRBV2 and TRBJ2-2; no clear D gene. With 7 bases removed from V and 5 bases from J, the gap between germline ends came to 8 bases. The germline V gene has CDR1 SNHLY and CDR2 FYNNEI. The CDR3 runs to 12 residues. The DNA of the CDR3 is TGTGCCAGCAATGGCATGACCGGGGAGCTGTTTTTT. It specifies CASNGMTGELFF.

This clonotype was seen many times. The chain links TRBV18 to TRBJ2-2; either TRBD1 or TRBD2 may fit D (6 bases each). This CDR3 spans 12 amino acids. Germline V lookup: CDR1 KGHSH, CDR2 LQKENI. Trimming took off 5 bases at V and 8 bases at J, with 9 bases between the two ends. The CDR3 sequence: CASSSGAGELFF. In nucleotides, the CDR3 is TGTGCCAGCTCATCGGGGGCTGGGGAGCTGTTTTTT.